Sequencing of this T cell receptor beta chain was carried out in a study of blood T cell repertoires in COVID-19 (TCRdb year 2020). With regard to the full study: The collaborator samples originated in the United States, Italy and Spain and spanned the acute and convalescent phases of COVID-19. Samples were obtained from the ongoing ImmuneRACE study (first 160 participants) and from some 1,300 subjects provided by 6 global collaborators. Subjects who had been exposed to COVID-19, were actively infected with it, or had recovered from it provided the deeply sampled blood TCRbeta repertoires that made up the dataset. Where HLA class I and class II types were available, the types were taken from metadata supplied by the sample provider, not from assay-based typing. The prospective study material was composed of cDNA or gDNA derived from T cells, B-cell-depleted T cells, or PBMCs. The sample metadata nearly always contained a de-identified subject ID, COVID-19 status, age in years and sex. The repertoires were made available in a free public database intended to serve as a resource for research on the immune response to SARS-CoV-2.

Whole blood was collected in K2EDTA tubes by collaborating institutions according to the institutions' own protocols. For TCRbeta analysis, collaborators shipped samples in one of three forms: frozen whole blood, isolated PBMCs, or DNA extracted from either of those sample types. Study-level results and caveats: The amount of clinical and demographic metadata varied by source and participant and was provided uncurated.

TCRbeta CDR3 regions were amplified from genomic DNA using the immunoSEQ Assay, a bias-controlled multiplex PCR. From the authors' description of their analysis: The number of nucleated cells in each sample was estimated by amplification of reference gene primers within the assay. To quantify the absolute abundance of each unique TCRbeta CDR3 rearrangement, sequence reads were collapsed and filtered. For each sample, productive Simpson clonality was calculated as the square root of Simpson's diversity index across productive rearrangements. TCRdb provides this immuneACCESS table in a form limited to in-frame rearrangements. Some clones are lacking; in checked studies, under half of them reflect an unresolved V gene, and why the rest are absent is not known. V and J calls and clone size follow that table, whereas D and trimming were derived from the DNA. The sample has 100,000 to 150,000 clones on record, about 85% of them singletons. The ten largest make up about 9.9% of the sample.

Trimmed from V: 1 base; trimmed from J: 5 bases; junction bases lacking a gene match: 6. From cysteine to phenylalanine, the CDR3 is 15 amino acids long. CDR3 DNA only is kept here, 45 bases in frame from base 1. The CDR1 and CDR2 encoded by the germline V gene are SGHTA and FQGNSA. A note on this clone: It has no known antigen specificity. No much larger clone exists at a distance of one base, and base qualities are not known.

This sequence uses TRBV7-2 and TRBJ2-5; 8 of the junction bases match TRBD2. The sequence was collected from a man aged 40-49 years with active or convalescent COVID-19. The specimen was peripheral blood. The CDR3: CASSLGLALGETQYF. In nucleotides, the sequence is TGTGCCAGCAGCTTAGGACTAGCGCTTGGGGAGACCCAGTACTTC. With all but the CDR3 taken from the reference TRBV7-2 and TRBJ2-5 genes, the full variable domain is: GAGVSQSPSNKVTEKGKDVELRCDPISGHTALYWYRQSLGQGLEFLIYFQGNSAPDKSGLPSDRFSAERTGGSVSTLTIQRTQQEDSAVYLCASSLGLALGETQYFGPGTRLLVL.